This paragraph covers one T cell receptor (beta chain) sequence. The data were produced by immunoSEQ multiplex PCR, yet TCRdb's version contains in-frame clones alone and is incomplete. The sample shows approximately 1,500,000 clones, roughly 97% of them seen only once. The record originates from a study of shared clonotypes between healthy human individuals. Germline CDR1 SGHTA, CDR2 FQGTGA. This CDR3 comprises 15 residues. With 4 bases clipped from V and 5 bases from J, the junction kept 8 bases outside the gene matches. This clonotype was sampled from a man younger than 40 in good health. The sample was naive CD4+ T cells sorted from blood. Subset specified: CD45RA+ positively selected. This chain connects TRBV7-3 to TRBJ2-7, with 10 bases fitting TRBD2. Here the CDR3 DNA reads TGTGCCAGCAGCTCGGAAGCGGGAGGGATGAACGAGCAGTACTTC. It is translated as CASSSEAGGMNEQYF.